A selection of T cell receptor beta chains follows, all from one sample in a study of T cell responses to AZD1222 COVID-19 vaccine. Assay: immunoSEQ multiplex PCR; the TCRdb copy retains only in-frame clones and omits some. This table holds around 200,000 clones, around nine tenths found once. The sequencing used peripheral blood, collected on day 0 of AZD1222 vaccination. These receptors were obtained from an adult in good health. The CDR3 runs from the conserved cysteine through the conserved F or W. Fields, in order: CDR3 protein, CDR3 DNA, J gene, clone size, D gene, V gene. The D gene is left open where the match is weak. Some rows mark clone size as missing; the rest say once, few, many or name a class of expanded clone.

CASSAMRGQGSATNEKLFF | TGTGCCAGCAGTGCAATGAGGGGACAGGGATCCGCAACTAATGAAAAACTGTTTTTT | TRBJ1-4 | few | TRBD1 | TRBV2
CASSLGGTGRTEAFF | TGTGCCAGCAGCTTAGGGGGAACAGGGCGCACTGAAGCTTTCTTT | TRBJ1-1 | once | NA | TRBV5-4
CASSSLRSDTEAFF | TGTGCCAGCAGTTCCCTTAGGTCGGACACTGAAGCTTTCTTT | TRBJ1-1 | NA | NA | TRBV28
CASSLGGRRADGYTF | TGTGCCAGCAGCTTAGGTGGGAGGCGGGCGGATGGCTACACCTTC | TRBJ1-2 | NA | NA | TRBV5-6
CASYTDRGNYGYTF | TGTGCCAGCTACACGGACAGGGGGAACTATGGCTACACCTTC | TRBJ1-2 | NA | TRBD1 | TRBV18
CASSLVGQGNSPLHF | TGTGCCAGCAGTTTAGTGGGACAGGGGAATTCACCCCTCCACTTT | TRBJ1-6 | NA | TRBD1 | TRBV28
CASSPGQNTEAFF | TGTGCCAGCAGCCCGGGACAGAACACTGAAGCTTTCTTT | TRBJ1-1 | NA | NA | TRBV9
CASSLVSSEAFF | TGTGCCAGCAGCTTAGTCTCGAGTGAAGCTTTCTTT | TRBJ1-1 | NA | NA | TRBV11-2
CASAWGGTDTQYF | TGTGCCAGCGCGTGGGGGGGTACAGATACGCAGTATTTT | TRBJ2-3 | NA | TRBD2 | TRBV7-2
CASSGTGVAPGLAGGLYEQYF | TGTGCCAGCAGTGGGACAGGGGTCGCCCCCGGACTAGCGGGAGGTTTATACGAGCAGTACTTC | TRBJ2-7 | NA | TRBD2 | TRBV28
CASSSRQGVTEAFF | TGTGCCAGCAGCAGCAGACAGGGGGTCACTGAAGCTTTCTTT | TRBJ1-1 | NA | TRBD1 | TRBV5-4
CASSPPDSTGELFF | TGCGCCAGCAGCCCACCCGACAGCACCGGGGAGCTGTTTTTT | TRBJ2-2 | NA | NA | TRBV5-1
CASSQTGPGTWRNEQFF | TGCGCCAGCAGCCAGACTGGCCCTGGGACTTGGCGCAATGAGCAGTTCTTC | TRBJ2-1 | NA | NA | TRBV4-3
CASSPQEGNTEAFF | TGTGCCAGCTCACCACAGGAGGGGAACACTGAAGCTTTCTTT | TRBJ1-1 | NA | NA | TRBV18
CASSREGTEAFF | TGCGCCAGCAGTAGGGAGGGCACTGAAGCTTTCTTT | TRBJ1-1 | NA | NA | TRBV5-1
CASSLLGTSGTVAKNIQYF | TGTGCCAGCAGTTTATTGGGTACTAGCGGGACCGTGGCCAAAAACATTCAGTACTTC | TRBJ2-4 | NA | TRBD2 | TRBV28
CASSQTGAHEQYF | TGCGCCAGCAGCCAAACAGGGGCCCACGAGCAGTACTTC | TRBJ2-7 | once | TRBD1 | TRBV4-3
CATSDLPTLGEGLYEQFF | TGTGCCACCAGTGATTTGCCAACCCTAGGCGAGGGGCTCTATGAGCAGTTCTTC | TRBJ2-1 | NA | NA | TRBV24-1
CASSQDFPDRGDEQFF | TGCGCCAGCAGCCAAGATTTCCCGGACAGGGGCGATGAGCAGTTCTTC | TRBJ2-1 | NA | TRBD1 | TRBV4-3
CASRHDRVDTQYF | TGTGCCAGCAGGCATGACAGGGTTGATACGCAGTATTTT | TRBJ2-3 | NA | TRBD1 | TRBV3-1/TRBV3-2
CSATRENEQFF | TGCAGTGCCACCCGGGAGAATGAGCAGTTCTTC | TRBJ2-1 | NA | NA | TRBV20-1
CASSHDLGEYSPNTGELFF | TGTGCCAGCAGCCATGATCTCGGGGAATACTCTCCGAACACCGGGGAGCTGTTTTTT | TRBJ2-2 | many | NA | TRBV3-1/TRBV3-2
CASSSAAETQYF | TGTGCCAGCAGTTCGGCCGCAGAGACCCAGTACTTC | TRBJ2-5 | NA | NA | TRBV27
CASRSGQTNTEAFF | TGTGCCAGCAGGTCTGGCCAGACGAACACTGAAGCTTTCTTT | TRBJ1-1 | NA | NA | TRBV6-5
CASSLGGAGANVLTF | TGTGCCAGCAGTTTGGGGGGCGCTGGGGCCAACGTCCTGACTTTC | TRBJ2-6 | NA | NA | TRBV27
CASSSLVKRALSGNTIYF | TGTGCCAGCAGTTCCCTAGTGAAACGAGCCCTCTCTGGAAACACCATATATTTT | TRBJ1-3 | NA | NA | TRBV28
CASSGTGNQPQHF | TGTGCCAGCAGTGGGACGGGAAATCAGCCCCAGCATTTT | TRBJ1-5 | NA | NA | TRBV2
CASSGQGGNTGELFF | TGTGCCAGCAGCGGACAGGGAGGGAACACCGGGGAGCTGTTTTTT | TRBJ2-2 | NA | NA | TRBV9
CASSQQGWTEAFF | TGTGCCAGCAGCCAACAGGGCTGGACTGAAGCTTTCTTT | TRBJ1-1 | NA | NA | TRBV27
CAISEAGGAVQPQHF | TGTGCCATCAGTGAGGCGGGGGGGGCAGTTCAGCCCCAGCATTTT | TRBJ1-5 | NA | NA | TRBV10-3
CASSQENGKGRSGNQPQHF | TGTGCCAGCAGCCAAGAGAATGGGAAGGGACGGAGTGGCAATCAGCCCCAGCATTTT | TRBJ1-5 | NA | NA | TRBV3-1/TRBV3-2
CASSPKGSSHEQYF | TGTGCCAGCAGCCCCAAAGGCTCCTCCCACGAGCAGTACTTC | TRBJ2-7 | NA | NA | TRBV13
CASSFGGRIGETQYF | TGTGCCAGCAGCTTCGGGGGGCGGATAGGGGAGACCCAGTACTTC | TRBJ2-5 | once | NA | TRBV6-5
CASSLGQPLGETQYF | TGTGCCAGCAGCTTAGGTCAGCCACTGGGGGAGACCCAGTACTTC | TRBJ2-5 | once | NA | TRBV7-8
CASSPRLGDSPLHF | TGTGCCAGCAGTCCCCGATTAGGGGACTCACCCCTCCACTTT | TRBJ1-6 | NA | NA | TRBV28
CASSCPPQETQYF | TGTGCCAGCAGTTGCCCCCCTCAAGAGACCCAGTACTTC | TRBJ2-5 | once | NA | TRBV5-6
CASTGNRQPQHF | TGCGCCAGCACGGGGAACCGTCAGCCCCAGCATTTT | TRBJ1-5 | few | NA | TRBV10-1
CASSEDRYSGSRHEQYF | TGTGCCAGCAGTGAGGACCGTTATAGCGGGAGCCGGCACGAGCAGTACTTC | TRBJ2-7 | once | TRBD2 | TRBV6-1
CASSQRPSGAYEQYF | TGTGCCAGCAGCCAAAGGCCGAGCGGCGCCTACGAGCAGTACTTC | TRBJ2-7 | NA | NA | TRBV9
CASARFRDLEQFF | TGTGCCAGCGCCAGATTCCGGGACTTAGAGCAGTTCTTC | TRBJ2-1 | NA | NA | TRBV7-2
CAISALEGQPSHGYTF | TGTGCCATCAGTGCCCTGGAGGGACAGCCCTCTCATGGCTACACCTTC | TRBJ1-2 | few | TRBD1 | TRBV10-3
CASRGGTEAFF | TGTGCCAGCCGGGGGGGCACTGAAGCTTTCTTT | TRBJ1-1 | NA | NA | TRBV28
CASGGGSTDTQYF | TGTGCCAGCGGAGGAGGAAGCACAGATACGCAGTATTTT | TRBJ2-3 | NA | NA | TRBV2
CATSRDGGERDEQYF | TGTGCCACCAGCAGAGATGGGGGAGAGCGGGACGAGCAGTACTTC | TRBJ2-7 | NA | NA | TRBV15
CASSLSYYEQYF | TGTGCCAGCAGCTTGTCCTACTACGAGCAGTACTTC | TRBJ2-7 | NA | NA | TRBV5-6
CASSLAAGGRNEQFF | TGCGCCAGCAGCTTGGCGGCAGGGGGGCGCAATGAGCAGTTCTTC | TRBJ2-1 | NA | NA | TRBV5-1
CASSPGERFVAQHF | TGCGCCAGCAGCCCAGGCGAACGGTTTGTGGCCCAGCATTTT | TRBJ1-5 | NA | NA | TRBV4-1
CASSPGQGQNEKLFF | TGTGCCAGCAGTCCAGGACAGGGTCAGAATGAAAAACTGTTTTTT | TRBJ1-4 | NA | TRBD1 | TRBV27
CASTGTGDTEAFF | TGTGCCAGTACCGGGACAGGGGACACTGAAGCTTTCTTT | TRBJ1-1 | few | TRBD1 | TRBV19
CASSGDRGDQPQHF | TGTGCCAGCAGCGGCGACAGGGGGGATCAGCCCCAGCATTTT | TRBJ1-5 | NA | TRBD1 | TRBV9
CASSQDGGTEAFF | TGTGCCAGCAGCCAAGATGGGGGCACTGAAGCTTTCTTT | TRBJ1-1 | NA | NA | TRBV4-2
CASSGIAGESTDTQYF | TGTGCCAGCAGCGGGATAGCGGGGGAGAGCACAGATACGCAGTATTTT | TRBJ2-3 | NA | TRBD2 | TRBV9